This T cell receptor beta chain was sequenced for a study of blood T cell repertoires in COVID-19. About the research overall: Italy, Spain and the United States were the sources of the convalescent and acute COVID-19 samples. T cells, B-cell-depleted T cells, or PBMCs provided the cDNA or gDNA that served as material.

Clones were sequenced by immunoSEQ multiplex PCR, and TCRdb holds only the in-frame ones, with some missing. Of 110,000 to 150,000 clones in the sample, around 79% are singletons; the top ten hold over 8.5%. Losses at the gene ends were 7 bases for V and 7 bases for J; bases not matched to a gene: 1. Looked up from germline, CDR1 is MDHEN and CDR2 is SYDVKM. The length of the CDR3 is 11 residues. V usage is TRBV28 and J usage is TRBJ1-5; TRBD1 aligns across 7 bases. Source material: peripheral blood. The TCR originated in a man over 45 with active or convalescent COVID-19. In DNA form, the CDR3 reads TGTGCCAGCACAGGGGGGCAGCCCCAGCATTTT. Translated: CASTGGQPQHF.